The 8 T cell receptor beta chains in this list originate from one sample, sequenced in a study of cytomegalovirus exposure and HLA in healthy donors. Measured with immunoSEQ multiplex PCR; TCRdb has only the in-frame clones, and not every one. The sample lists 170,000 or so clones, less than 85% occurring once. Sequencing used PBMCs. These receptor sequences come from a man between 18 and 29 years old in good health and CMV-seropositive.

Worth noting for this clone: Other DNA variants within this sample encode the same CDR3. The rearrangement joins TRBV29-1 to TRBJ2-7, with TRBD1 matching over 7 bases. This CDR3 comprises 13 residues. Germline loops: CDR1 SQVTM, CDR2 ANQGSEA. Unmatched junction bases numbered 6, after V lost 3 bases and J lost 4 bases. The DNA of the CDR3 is TGCAGCGTTGAGAACTCACAGGGGTACGAGCAGTACTTC. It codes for CSVENSQGYEQYF.

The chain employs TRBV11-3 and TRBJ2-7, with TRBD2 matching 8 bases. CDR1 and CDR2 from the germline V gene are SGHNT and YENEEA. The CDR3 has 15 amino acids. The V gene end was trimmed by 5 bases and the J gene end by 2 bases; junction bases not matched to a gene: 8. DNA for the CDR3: TGTGCCAGCAGCCAGGCGGGACTAGGTCCCTACGAGCAGTACTTC. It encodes CASSQAGLGPYEQYF.

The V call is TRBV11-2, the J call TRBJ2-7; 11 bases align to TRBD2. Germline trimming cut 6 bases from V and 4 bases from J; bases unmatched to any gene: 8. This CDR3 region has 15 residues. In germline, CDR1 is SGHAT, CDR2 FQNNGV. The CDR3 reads CASRSTSGSKYEQYF. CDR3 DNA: TGTGCCAGCAGGAGTACTAGCGGGAGCAAGTACGAGCAGTACTTC.

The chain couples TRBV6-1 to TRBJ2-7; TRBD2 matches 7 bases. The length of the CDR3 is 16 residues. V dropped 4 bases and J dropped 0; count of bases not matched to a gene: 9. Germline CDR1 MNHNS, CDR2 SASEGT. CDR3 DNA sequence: TGTGCCAGCAGTGGGGGGGGTTGTGGTTGCTCCTACGAGCAGTACTTC. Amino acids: CASSGGGCGCSYEQYF.

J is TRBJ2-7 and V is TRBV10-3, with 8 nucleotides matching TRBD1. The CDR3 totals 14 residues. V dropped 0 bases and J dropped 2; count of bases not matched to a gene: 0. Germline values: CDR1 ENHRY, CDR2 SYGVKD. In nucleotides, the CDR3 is TGTGCCATCAGTGAGTCGGACAGGGCCTACGAGCAGTACTTC. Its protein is CAISESDRAYEQYF.

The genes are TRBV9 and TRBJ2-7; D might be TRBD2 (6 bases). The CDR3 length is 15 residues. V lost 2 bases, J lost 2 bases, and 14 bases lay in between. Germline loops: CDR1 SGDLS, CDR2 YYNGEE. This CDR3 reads CASSVGVAATYEQYF. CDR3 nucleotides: TGTGCCAGCAGCGTTGGGGTAGCGGCAACCTACGAGCAGTACTTC. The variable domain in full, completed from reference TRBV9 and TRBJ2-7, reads DSGVTQTPKHLITATGQRVTLRCSPRSGDLSVYWYQQSLDQGLQFLIQYYNGEERAKGNILERFSAQQFPDLHSELNLSSLELGDSALYFCASSVGVAATYEQYFGPGTRLTVT.

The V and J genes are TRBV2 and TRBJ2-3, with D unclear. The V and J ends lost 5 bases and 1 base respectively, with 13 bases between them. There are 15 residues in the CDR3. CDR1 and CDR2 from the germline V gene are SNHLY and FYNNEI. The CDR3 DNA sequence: TGTGCCAGCAGTAGACCAATGAGCGGCACAGATACGCAGTATTTT. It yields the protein CASSRPMSGTDTQYF. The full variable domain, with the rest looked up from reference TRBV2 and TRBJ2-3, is EPEVTQTPSHQVTQMGQEVILRCVPISNHLYFYWYRQILGQKVEFLVSFYNNEISEKSEIFDDQFSVERPDGSNFTLKIRSTKLEDSAMYFCASSRPMSGTDTQYFGPGTRLTVL.

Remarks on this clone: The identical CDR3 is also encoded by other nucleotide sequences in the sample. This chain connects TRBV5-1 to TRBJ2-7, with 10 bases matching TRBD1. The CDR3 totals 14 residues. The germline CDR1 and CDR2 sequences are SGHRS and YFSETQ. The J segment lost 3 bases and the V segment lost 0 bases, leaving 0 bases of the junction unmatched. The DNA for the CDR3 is TGCGCCAGCAGCTTGGGGGACAGGGGCTACGAGCAGTACTTC. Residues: CASSLGDRGYEQYF.